The 5 T cell receptor beta chains presented below share a single source sample, sequenced in a study of blood T cells in healthy people across ages. A second PCR, run for about 7 to 11 cycles, used a sample-barcoded 5' primer plus a J-beta primer mix. Each CDR3 protein is one row after TCRdb ran MiXCR on the 5' RACE reads. The sample yields about 760,000 distinct CDR3 sequences, approximately 60% seen once. The specimen sequenced was blood. The receptors were sampled from a man aged 40-50 years in good health.

Only one count was recorded for this clonotype. This chain uses TRBV28 with TRBJ2-1, with TRBD2 matching over 8 bases. Germline CDR1 reads MDHEN; CDR2 reads SYDVKM. This CDR3 has 16 residues. The trim removed 6 bases at V and 2 bases at J, leaving 9 bases unmatched. CDR3 region: CASSPLAASPYNEQFF. DNA for the CDR3: TGTGCCAGCAGCCCACTAGCGGCGTCACCCTACAATGAGCAGTTCTTC.

The chain is built from TRBV27 and TRBJ1-5; perhaps TRBD1 as D (5 bases). The CDR3 runs to 15 residues. The germline V gene encodes CDR1 MNHEY and CDR2 SMNVEV (reference sequence). The germline V and J ends were trimmed by 5 bases and 2 bases, with 13 bases remaining between them. This CDR3 is CASSPAQGGNQPQHF. The DNA for the CDR3 is TGTGCCAGCAGTCCCGCGCAGGGCGGCAATCAGCCCCAGCATTTT.

V gene TRBV5-5 combines with J gene TRBJ2-3; D unclear. The CDR3 contains 16 residues. From germline, CDR1 is SGHKS and CDR2 YYEKEE (reference sequence). Trimming removed 6 bases at V and 2 bases at J, with 19 bases between. CDR3 nucleotide sequence: TGTGCCAGCACCACATCCCCTGGGCCATTCACAGATACGCAGTATTTT. Translating it yields CASTTSPGPFTDTQYF.

V and J are TRBV5-4 and TRBJ2-5; D is undetermined. This CDR3 is built from 18 residues. Germline V gene lookup returns CDR1 SGHNT and CDR2 YYREEE (reference sequence). V was clipped by 4 bases and J by 2 bases, with 24 bases between them. The CDR3 region has the DNA TGTGCCAGCAGCCCTGGGAAGGGTCTGGGGTACACACAAGAGACCCAGTACTTC. It yields the protein CASSPGKGLGYTQETQYF.

V is TRBV14 and J is TRBJ2-7, with 7 bases that match TRBD1. This CDR3 comprises 16 residues. Germline V gives CDR1 SGHDN, CDR2 FVKESK. J lost 0 bases, V lost 1 base, and 6 bases had no gene match. CDR3 loop: CASSQVGTASSYEQYF. In nucleotides, the CDR3 is TGTGCCAGCAGCCAAGTAGGGACAGCGAGCTCCTACGAGCAGTACTTC.